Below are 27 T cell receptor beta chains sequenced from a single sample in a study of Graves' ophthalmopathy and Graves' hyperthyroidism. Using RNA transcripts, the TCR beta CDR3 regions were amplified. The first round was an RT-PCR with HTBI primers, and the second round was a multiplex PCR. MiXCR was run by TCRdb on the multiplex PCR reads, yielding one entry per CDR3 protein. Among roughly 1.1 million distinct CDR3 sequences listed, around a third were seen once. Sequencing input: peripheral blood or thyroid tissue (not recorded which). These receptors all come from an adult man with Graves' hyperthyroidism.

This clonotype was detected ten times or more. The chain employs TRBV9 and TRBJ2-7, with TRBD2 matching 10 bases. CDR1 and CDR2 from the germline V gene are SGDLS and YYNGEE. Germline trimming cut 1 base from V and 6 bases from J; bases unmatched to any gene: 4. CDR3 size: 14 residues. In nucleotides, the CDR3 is TGTGCCAGCAGCGTAAGCGGGAGGGCCCTCGAGCAGTACTTC. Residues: CASSVSGRALEQYF.

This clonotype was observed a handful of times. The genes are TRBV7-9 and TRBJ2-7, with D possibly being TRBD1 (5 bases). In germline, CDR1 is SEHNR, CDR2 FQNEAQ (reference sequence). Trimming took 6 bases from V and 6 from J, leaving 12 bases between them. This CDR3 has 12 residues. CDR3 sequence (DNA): TGTGCCAGCAGTCAATCAGGGTTCGAGCAGTACTTC. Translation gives CASSQSGFEQYF.

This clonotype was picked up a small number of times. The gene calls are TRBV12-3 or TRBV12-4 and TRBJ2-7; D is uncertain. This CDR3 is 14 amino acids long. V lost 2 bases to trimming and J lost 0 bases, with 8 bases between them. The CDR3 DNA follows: TGTGCCAGCAGTTTAATACGAGCCTCCTACGAGCAGTACTTC. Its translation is CASSLIRASYEQYF.

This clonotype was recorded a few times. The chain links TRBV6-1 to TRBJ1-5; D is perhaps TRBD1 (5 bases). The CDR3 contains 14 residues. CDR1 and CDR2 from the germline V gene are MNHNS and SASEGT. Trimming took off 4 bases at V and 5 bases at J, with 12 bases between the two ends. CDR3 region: CASSGGGVHQPQHF. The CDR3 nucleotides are TGTGCCAGCAGTGGGGGGGGTGTCCATCAGCCCCAGCATTTT.

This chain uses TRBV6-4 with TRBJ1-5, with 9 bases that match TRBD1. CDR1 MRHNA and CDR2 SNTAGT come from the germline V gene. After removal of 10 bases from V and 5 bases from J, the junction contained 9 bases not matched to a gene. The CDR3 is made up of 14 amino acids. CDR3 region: CATGRDRAYQPQHF. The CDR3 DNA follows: TGTGCCACCGGCCGGGACAGGGCCTATCAGCCCCAGCATTTT.

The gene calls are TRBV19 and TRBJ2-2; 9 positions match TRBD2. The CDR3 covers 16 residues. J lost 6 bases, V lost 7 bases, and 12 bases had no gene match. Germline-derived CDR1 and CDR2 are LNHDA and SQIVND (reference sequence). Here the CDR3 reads CASIAPGLAIPGELFF. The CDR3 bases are TGTGCCAGTATTGCCCCGGGACTAGCCATTCCCGGGGAGCTGTTTTTT. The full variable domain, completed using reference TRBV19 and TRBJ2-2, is DGGITQSPKYLFRKEGQNVTLSCEQNLNHDAMYWYRQDPGQGLRLIYYSQIVNDFQKGDIAEGYSVSREKKESFPLTVTSAQKNPTAFYLCASIAPGLAIPGELFFGEGSRLTVL.

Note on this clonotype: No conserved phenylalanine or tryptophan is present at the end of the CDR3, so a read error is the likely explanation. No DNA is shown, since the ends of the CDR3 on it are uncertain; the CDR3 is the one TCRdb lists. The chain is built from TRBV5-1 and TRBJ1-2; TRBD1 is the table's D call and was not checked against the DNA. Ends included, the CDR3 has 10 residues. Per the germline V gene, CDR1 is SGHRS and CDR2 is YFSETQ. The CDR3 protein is CASSPGRQGS.

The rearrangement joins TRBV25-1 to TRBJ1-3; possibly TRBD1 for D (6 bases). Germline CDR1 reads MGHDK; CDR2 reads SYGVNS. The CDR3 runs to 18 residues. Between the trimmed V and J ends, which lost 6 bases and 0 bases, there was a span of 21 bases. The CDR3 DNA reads TGTGCCAGCAGCGTTGAATTCGGGGGGACAACCTCTGGAAACACCATATATTTT. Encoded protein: CASSVEFGGTTSGNTIYF.

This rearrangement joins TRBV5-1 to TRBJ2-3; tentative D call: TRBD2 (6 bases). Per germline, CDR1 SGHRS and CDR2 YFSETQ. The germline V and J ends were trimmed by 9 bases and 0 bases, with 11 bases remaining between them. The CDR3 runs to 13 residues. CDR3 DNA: TGCGCCACCCGGGACTCTAGCACAGATACGCAGTATTTT. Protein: CATRDSSTDTQYF.

The CDR3 here is CASRRDRGQENTIYF. DNA of the CDR3: TGTGCCAGCAGGCGAGACAGGGGGCAGGAGAACACCATATATTTT. The chain has TRBV12-3 or TRBV12-4 and TRBJ1-3, with 10 bases fitting TRBD1. The junction had 9 bases not matched to a gene; V was cut back by 6 bases and J by 7 bases. There are 15 residues in the CDR3.

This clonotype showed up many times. CDR3 in amino acids: CASSLSGATNQPQHF. In nucleotides, the CDR3 is TGTGCCAGCAGCTTGTCAGGGGCTACCAATCAGCCCCAGCATTTT. The chain combines TRBV7-2 with TRBJ1-5, with D tentatively TRBD1 (6 bases). In germline, CDR1 is SGHTA, CDR2 FQGNSA. The CDR3 is 15 residues long. With 3 bases removed from V and 3 bases from J, the gap between germline ends came to 12 bases.

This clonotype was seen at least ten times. The DNA of the CDR3 is TGTGCCAGCAGCCGCACCCAGAGGTCGGATGAAAAACTGTTTTTT. This sequence encodes CASSRTQRSDEKLFF. V usage is TRBV13 and J usage is TRBJ1-4, with D unclear. Germline CDR1 PRHDT, CDR2 FYEKMQ (reference sequence). The V end was cut by 5 bases, the J end by 6 bases, with 16 bases between. The CDR3 extends over 15 amino acids.

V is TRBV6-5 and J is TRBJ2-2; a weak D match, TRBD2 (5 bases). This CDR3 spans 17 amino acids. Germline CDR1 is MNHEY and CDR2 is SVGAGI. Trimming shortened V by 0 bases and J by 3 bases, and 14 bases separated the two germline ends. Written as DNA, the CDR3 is TGTGCCAGCAGTTACTCGAGGGCGGAGAAATACACCGGGGAGCTGTTTTTT. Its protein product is CASSYSRAEKYTGELFF.

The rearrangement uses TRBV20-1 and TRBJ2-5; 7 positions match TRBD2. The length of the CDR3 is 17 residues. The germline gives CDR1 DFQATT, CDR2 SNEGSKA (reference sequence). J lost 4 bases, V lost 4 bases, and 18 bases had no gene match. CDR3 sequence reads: CSAKISFPREIGETQYF. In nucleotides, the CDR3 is TGCAGTGCTAAGATATCTTTTCCGCGGGAGATTGGAGAGACCCAGTACTTC.

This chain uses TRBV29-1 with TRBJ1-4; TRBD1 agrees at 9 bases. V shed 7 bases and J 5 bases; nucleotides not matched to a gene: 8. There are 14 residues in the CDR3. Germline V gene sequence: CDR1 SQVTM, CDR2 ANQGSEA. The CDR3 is CSARDRVYNEKLFF. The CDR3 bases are TGCAGCGCCCGGGACAGGGTCTACAATGAAAAACTGTTTTTT.

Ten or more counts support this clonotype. The CDR3 coding sequence is TGCAGCGTTGGCCACCAAGCACCCGGGACTAGCGGGAGGGTAAAAAGCGAGCAGTACTTC. The encoded protein is CSVGHQAPGTSGRVKSEQYF. The rearrangement links TRBV29-1 to TRBJ2-7; 16 positions agree with TRBD2. The CDR3 sequence is 20 residues long. The germline V gene has CDR1 SQVTM and CDR2 ANQGSEA. V lost 4 bases to trimming and J lost 6 bases; unmatched junction nucleotides: 21.

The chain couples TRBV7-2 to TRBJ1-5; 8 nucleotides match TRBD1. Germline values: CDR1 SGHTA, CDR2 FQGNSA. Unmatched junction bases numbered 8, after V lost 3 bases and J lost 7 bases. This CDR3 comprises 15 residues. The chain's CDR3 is CASSLRAGQGQPQHF. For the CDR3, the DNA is TGTGCCAGCAGCTTGCGCGCAGGACAGGGACAGCCCCAGCATTTT. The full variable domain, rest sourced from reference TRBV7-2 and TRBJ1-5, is GAGVSQSPSNKVTEKGKDVELRCDPISGHTALYWYRQSLGQGLEFLIYFQGNSAPDKSGLPSDRFSAERTGGSVSTLTIQRTQQEDSAVYLCASSLRAGQGQPQHFGDGTRLSIL.

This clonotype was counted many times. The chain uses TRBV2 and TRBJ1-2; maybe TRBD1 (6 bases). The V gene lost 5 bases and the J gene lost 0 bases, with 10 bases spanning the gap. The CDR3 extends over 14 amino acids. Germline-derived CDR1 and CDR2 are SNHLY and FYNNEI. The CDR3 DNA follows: TGTGCCAGCAGTTCTGACAGGACTAACTATGGCTACACCTTC. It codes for CASSSDRTNYGYTF.

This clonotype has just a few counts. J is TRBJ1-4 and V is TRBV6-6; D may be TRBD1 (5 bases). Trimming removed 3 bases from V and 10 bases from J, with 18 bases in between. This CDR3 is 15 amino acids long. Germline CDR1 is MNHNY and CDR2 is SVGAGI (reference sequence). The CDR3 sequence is CASSYSRGRAGKLFF. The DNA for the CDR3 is TGTGCCAGCAGTTATTCTAGGGGACGGGCTGGAAAACTGTTTTTT.

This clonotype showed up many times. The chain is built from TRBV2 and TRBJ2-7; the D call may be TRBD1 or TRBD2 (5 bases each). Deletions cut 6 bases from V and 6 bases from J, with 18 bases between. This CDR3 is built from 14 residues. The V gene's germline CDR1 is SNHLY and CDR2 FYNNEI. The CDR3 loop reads CASSGAFGGVEQYF. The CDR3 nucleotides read TGTGCCAGCAGCGGAGCGTTTGGGGGTGTCGAGCAGTACTTC.

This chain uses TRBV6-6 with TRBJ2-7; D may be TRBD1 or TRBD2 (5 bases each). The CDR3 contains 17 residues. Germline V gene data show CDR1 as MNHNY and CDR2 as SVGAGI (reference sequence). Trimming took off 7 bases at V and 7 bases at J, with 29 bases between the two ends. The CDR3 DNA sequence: TGTGCCAGCATCTCCACAAGCTCCGGGACGGAAGCATGGGAGCAGTACTTC. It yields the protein CASISTSSGTEAWEQYF.

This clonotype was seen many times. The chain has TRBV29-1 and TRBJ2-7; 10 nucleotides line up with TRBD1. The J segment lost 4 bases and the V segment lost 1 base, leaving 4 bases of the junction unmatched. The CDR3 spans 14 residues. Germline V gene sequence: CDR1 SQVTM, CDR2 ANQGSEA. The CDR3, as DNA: TGCAGCGTTGAAGGGGACAGGGGCAATTACGAGCAGTACTTC. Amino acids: CSVEGDRGNYEQYF.

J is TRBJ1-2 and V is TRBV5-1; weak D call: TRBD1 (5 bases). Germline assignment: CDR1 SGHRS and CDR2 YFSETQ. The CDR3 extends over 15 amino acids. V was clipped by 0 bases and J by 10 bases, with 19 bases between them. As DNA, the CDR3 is TGCGCCAGCAGCTTGGCCTTGTGGCAGGGAAGGGTCTACACCTTC. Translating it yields CASSLALWQGRVYTF.

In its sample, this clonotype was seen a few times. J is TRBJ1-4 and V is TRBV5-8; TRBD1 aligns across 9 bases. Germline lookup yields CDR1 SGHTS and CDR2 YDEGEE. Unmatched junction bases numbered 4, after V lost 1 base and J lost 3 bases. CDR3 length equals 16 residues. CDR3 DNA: TGTGCCAGCAGCTTGTGGGACAGGGCCCCTAATGAAAAACTGTTTTTT. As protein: CASSLWDRAPNEKLFF.

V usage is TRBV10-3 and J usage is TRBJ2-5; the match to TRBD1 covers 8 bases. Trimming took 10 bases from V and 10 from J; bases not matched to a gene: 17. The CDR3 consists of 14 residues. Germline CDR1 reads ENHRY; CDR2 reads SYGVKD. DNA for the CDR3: TGTGCCAGCAGCCAGGGGGCGACCCTAACGGGCCAGTACTTC. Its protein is CASSQGATLTGQYF.

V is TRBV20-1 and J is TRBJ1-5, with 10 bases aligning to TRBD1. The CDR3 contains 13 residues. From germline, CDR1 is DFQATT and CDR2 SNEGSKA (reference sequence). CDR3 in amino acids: CSSGQGGNQPQHF. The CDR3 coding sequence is TGCAGCTCAGGACAGGGGGGTAATCAGCCCCAGCATTTT.

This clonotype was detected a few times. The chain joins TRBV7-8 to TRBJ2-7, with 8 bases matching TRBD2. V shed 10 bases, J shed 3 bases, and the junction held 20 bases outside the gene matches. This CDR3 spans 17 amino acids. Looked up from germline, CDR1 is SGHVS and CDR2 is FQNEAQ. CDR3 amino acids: CAISQVSEREFIYEQYF. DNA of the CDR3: TGTGCCATCTCGCAGGTTTCGGAGCGGGAGTTCATCTACGAGCAGTACTTC.